This entry describes one T cell receptor (beta chain). This sample stems from a study of blood T cell repertoires in COVID-19. Measured with immunoSEQ multiplex PCR; TCRdb has only the in-frame clones, and not every one. This table has 90,000 to 100,000 clones, 70% to 85% appearing once. V shed 6 bases, J shed 5 bases, and the junction held 7 bases outside the gene matches. The CDR3 loop spans 14 amino acids. Germline loops: CDR1 KGHSH, CDR2 LQKENI. The genes are TRBV18 and TRBJ2-7, with 10 bases aligning to TRBD1. The sequence came from a man in his 70s with acute or convalescent COVID-19. The sequenced sample was peripheral blood. CDR3 amino acids: CASSSGTGEDEQYF. DNA for the CDR3: TGTGCCAGCTCGTCCGGGACAGGGGAGGACGAGCAGTACTTC.